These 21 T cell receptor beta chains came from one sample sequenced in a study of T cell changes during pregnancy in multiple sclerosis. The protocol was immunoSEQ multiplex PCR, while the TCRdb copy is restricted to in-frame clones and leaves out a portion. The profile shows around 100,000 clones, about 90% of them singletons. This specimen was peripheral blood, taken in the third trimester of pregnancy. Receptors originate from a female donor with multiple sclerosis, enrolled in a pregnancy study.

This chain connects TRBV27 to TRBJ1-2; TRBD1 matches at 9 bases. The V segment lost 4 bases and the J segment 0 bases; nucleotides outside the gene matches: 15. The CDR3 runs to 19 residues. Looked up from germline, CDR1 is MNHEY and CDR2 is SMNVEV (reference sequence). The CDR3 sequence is CASSSSPWDRDRSNYGYTF. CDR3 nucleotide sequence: TGTGCCAGCAGTTCTAGCCCCTGGGACAGGGACAGGTCTAACTATGGCTACACCTTC.

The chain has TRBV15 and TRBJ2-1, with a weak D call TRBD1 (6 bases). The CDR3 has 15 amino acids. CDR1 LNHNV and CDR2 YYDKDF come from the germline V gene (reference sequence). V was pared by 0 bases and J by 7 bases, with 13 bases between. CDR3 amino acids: CATSRESNRVNEQFF. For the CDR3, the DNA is TGTGCCACCAGCAGAGAATCGAACAGGGTTAATGAGCAGTTCTTC.

In DNA, the CDR3 is TGTGCCACCAGCAGAGTAGGACTCCCGAGGACTGAAGCTTTCTTT. Translating gives CATSRVGLPRTEAFF. The chain employs TRBV15 and TRBJ1-1; D is uncertain. CDR3 size: 15 residues. V shed 1 base and J shed 5 bases, with 14 bases lying between them. CDR1 and CDR2 (germline): LNHNV, YYDKDF (reference sequence).

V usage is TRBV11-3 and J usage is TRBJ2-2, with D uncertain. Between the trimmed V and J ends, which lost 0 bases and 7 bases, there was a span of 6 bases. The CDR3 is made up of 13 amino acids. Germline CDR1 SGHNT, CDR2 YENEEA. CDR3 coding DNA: TGTGCCAGCAGCTTAGATCTTAGCGGGGAGCTGTTTTTT. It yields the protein CASSLDLSGELFF.

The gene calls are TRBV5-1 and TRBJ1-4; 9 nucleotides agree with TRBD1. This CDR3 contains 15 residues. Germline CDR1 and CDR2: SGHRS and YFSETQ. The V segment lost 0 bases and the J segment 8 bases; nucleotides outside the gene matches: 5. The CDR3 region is CASSLGDRAGEKLFF. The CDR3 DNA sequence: TGCGCCAGCAGCTTGGGGGACAGGGCTGGCGAAAAACTGTTTTTT.

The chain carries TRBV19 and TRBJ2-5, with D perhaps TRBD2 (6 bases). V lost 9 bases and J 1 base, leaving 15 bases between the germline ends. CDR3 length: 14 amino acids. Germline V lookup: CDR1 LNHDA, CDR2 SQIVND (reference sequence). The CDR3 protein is CASNQGTRQETQYF. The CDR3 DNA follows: TGTGCCAGCAACCAAGGGACTCGCCAAGAGACCCAGTACTTC.

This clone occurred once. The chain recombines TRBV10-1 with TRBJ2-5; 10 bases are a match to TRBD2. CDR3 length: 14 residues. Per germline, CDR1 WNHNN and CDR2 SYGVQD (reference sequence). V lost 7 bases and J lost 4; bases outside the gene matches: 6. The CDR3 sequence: CASTCSGRPETQYF. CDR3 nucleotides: TGCGCCAGCACTTGTAGCGGGAGGCCAGAGACCCAGTACTTC.

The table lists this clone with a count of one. CDR3 nucleotide sequence: TGTGCCAGCAGTTCACCGGGACTAGCGGGAGGCGGGGAGACCCAGTACTTC. It encodes CASSSPGLAGGGETQYF. The chain carries TRBV28 and TRBJ2-5; TRBD2 agrees at 15 bases. This CDR3 is 17 amino acids long. Unmatched junction bases numbered 8, after V lost 4 bases and J lost 5 bases. Germline V lookup: CDR1 MDHEN, CDR2 SYDVKM. The full variable domain, rest sourced from reference TRBV28 and TRBJ2-5, is DVKVTQSSRYLVKRTGEKVFLECVQDMDHENMFWYRQDPGLGLRLIYFSYDVKMKEKGDIPEGYSVSREKKERFSLILESASTNQTSMYLCASSSPGLAGGGETQYFGPGTRLLVL.

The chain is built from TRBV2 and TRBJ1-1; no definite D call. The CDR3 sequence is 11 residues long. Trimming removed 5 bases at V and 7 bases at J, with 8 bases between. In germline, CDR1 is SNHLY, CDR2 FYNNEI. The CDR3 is CASSPKFEAFF. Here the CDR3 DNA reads TGTGCCAGCAGTCCTAAATTTGAAGCTTTCTTT.

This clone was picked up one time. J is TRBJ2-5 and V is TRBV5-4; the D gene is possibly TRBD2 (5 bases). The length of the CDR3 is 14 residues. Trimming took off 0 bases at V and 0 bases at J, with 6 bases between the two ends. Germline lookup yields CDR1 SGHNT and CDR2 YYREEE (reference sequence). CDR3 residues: CASSLVGNQETQYF. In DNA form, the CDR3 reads TGTGCCAGCAGCTTGGTCGGGAACCAAGAGACCCAGTACTTC.

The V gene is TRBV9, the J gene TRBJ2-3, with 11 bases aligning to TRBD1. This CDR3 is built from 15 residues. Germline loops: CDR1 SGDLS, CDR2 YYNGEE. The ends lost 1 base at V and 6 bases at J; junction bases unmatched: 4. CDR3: CASSVQDRGPDTQYF. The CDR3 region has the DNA TGTGCCAGCAGCGTACAGGACAGGGGGCCGGATACGCAGTATTTT.

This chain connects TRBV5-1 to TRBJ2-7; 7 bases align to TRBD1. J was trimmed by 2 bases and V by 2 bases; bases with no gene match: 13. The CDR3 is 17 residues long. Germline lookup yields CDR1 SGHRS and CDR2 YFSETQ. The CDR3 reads CASSFNPTTGVPYEQYF. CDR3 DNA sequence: TGCGCCAGCAGCTTTAACCCCACCACAGGGGTTCCCTACGAGCAGTACTTC.

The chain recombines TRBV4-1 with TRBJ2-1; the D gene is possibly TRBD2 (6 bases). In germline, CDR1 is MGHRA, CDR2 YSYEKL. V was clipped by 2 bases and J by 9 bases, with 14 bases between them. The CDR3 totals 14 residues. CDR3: CASSQLPTGSEQFF. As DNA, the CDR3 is TGCGCCAGCAGCCAACTTCCCACCGGGAGTGAGCAGTTCTTC.

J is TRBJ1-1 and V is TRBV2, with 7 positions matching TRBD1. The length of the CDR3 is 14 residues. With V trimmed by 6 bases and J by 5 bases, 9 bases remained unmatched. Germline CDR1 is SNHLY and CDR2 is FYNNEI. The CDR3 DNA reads TGTGCCAGCAGGAGGGACAGTTCGGGGACTGAAGCTTTCTTT. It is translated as CASRRDSSGTEAFF.

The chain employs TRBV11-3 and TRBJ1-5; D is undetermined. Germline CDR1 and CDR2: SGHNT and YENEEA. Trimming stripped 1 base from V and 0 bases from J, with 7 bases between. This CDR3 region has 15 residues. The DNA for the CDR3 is TGTGCCAGCAGCTTAGTGGCCCATAGCAATCAGCCCCAGCATTTT. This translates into CASSLVAHSNQPQHF.

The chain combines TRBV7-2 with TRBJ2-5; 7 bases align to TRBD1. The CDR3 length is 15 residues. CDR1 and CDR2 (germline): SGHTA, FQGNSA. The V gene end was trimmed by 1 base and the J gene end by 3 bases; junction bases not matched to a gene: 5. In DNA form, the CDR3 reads TGTGCCAGCAGCTTAGGGGACAGACCTGAAGAGACCCAGTACTTC. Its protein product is CASSLGDRPEETQYF.

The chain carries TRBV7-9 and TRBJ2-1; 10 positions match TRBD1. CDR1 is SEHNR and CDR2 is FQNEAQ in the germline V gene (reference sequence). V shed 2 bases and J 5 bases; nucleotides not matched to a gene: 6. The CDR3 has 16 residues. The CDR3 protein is CASSLLAGTGDNEQFF. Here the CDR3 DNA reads TGTGCCAGCAGCTTACTTGCCGGGACAGGGGACAATGAGCAGTTCTTC.

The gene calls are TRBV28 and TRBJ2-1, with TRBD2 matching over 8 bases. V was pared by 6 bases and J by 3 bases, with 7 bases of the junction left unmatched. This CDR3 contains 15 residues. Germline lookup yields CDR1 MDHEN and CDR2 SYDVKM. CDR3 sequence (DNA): TGTGCCAGCAGGCGAGCGGGAGCGAACTACAATGAGCAGTTCTTC. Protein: CASRRAGANYNEQFF.

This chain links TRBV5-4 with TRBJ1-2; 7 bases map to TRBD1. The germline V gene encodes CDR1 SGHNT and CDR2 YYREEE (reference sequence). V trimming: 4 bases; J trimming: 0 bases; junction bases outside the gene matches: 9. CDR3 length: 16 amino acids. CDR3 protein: CASSRVRQGTNYGYTF. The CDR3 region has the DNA TGTGCCAGCAGCCGGGTTCGACAGGGTACTAACTATGGCTACACCTTC.

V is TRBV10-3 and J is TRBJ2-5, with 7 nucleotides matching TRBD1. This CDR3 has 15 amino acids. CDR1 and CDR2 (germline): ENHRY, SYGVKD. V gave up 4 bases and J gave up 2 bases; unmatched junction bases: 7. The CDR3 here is CAISATGPVQETQYF. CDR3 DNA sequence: TGTGCCATCAGTGCGACAGGGCCCGTACAAGAGACCCAGTACTTC.

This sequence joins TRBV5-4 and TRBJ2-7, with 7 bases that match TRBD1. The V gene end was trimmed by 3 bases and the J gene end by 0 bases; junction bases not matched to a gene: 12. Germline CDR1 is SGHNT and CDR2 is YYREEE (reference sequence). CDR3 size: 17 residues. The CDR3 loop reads CASSSPGRTGPSYEQYF. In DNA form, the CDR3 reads TGTGCCAGCAGCTCCCCGGGCCGGACAGGTCCCTCCTACGAGCAGTACTTC.